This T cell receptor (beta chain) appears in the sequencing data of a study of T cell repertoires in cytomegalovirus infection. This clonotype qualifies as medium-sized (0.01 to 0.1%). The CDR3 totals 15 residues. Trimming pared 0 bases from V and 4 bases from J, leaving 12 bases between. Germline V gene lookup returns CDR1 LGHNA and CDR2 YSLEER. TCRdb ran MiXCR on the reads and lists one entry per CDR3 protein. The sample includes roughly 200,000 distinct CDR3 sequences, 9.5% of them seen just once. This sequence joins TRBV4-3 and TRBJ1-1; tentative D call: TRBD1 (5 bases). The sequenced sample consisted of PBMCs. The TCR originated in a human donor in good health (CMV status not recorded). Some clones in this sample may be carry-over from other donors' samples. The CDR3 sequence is CASSQDSGIGTEAFF. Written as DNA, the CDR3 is TGCGCCAGCAGCCAAGATTCAGGGATTGGCACTGAAGCTTTCTTT.